This T cell receptor (beta chain) was captured in a study of CD4 T cells in relation to SARS-CoV-2 and coronaviruses. Study overall: Negative control cultures got HIV-1 Nef peptides or no peptide.

V was clipped by 1 base and J by 0 bases, with 10 bases between them. The CDR3 is 16 residues long. Germline CDR1 reads LNHDA; CDR2 reads SQIVND (reference sequence). Here immunoSEQ multiplex PCR was the method, and the copy in TCRdb shows in-frame clones only, minus some. The sample holds around 25,000 clones, over 65% seen once. Worth noting for this clone: Its specificity is unknown.

Unexposed donor CD4+ T cells date from about 2011-2018, before the COVID-19 pandemic. After approximately 10 days of culture, CD4+ T cells were isolated. Unexposed-donor CD4+ T cells were probed with SARS-CoV-2 S/N and four cold-coronavirus spikes, cells permitting. The chain combines TRBV19 with TRBJ1-5; the D is unclear. The source is a human donor in good health. Sequencing used CD4+ T cells from PBMCs, cultured in vitro. CDR3 residues: CASSIVGVYSNQPQHF. CDR3 coding DNA: TGTGCCAGTAGTATAGTCGGGGTTTATAGCAATCAGCCCCAGCATTTT.